The clone carrying this T cell receptor beta chain was observed a few times. The authors' processing: Researchers report that nucleated cell counts were estimated from reference gene primer amplification. Sequenced by immunoSEQ multiplex PCR; TCRdb stores in-frame clones only, minus some. D and trimming were read from the DNA, whereas the V and J calls and clone size are those reported in that table. The data contain 150,000 to 200,000 clones, more than 85% of them singletons. This entry is derived from a study of blood T cell repertoires in COVID-19. The overall study: From the United States, Italy and Spain came samples of acute and convalescent COVID-19. In each case, the material was cDNA or gDNA derived from T cells, B-cell-depleted T cells, or PBMCs.

With 8 bases clipped from V and 9 bases from J, the junction kept 3 bases outside the gene matches. The germline gives CDR1 MNHEY, CDR2 SVGAGI. CDR3 size: 12 residues. This clonotype originated in a man between 70 and 80 years old with active or convalescent COVID-19. The chain is built from TRBV6-5 and TRBJ1-6, with 8 bases fitting TRBD1. The sequenced sample consisted of peripheral blood. The CDR3 protein is CASDRGGSPLHF. The CDR3 nucleotides are TGTGCCAGCGACAGGGGAGGTTCACCCCTCCACTTT.